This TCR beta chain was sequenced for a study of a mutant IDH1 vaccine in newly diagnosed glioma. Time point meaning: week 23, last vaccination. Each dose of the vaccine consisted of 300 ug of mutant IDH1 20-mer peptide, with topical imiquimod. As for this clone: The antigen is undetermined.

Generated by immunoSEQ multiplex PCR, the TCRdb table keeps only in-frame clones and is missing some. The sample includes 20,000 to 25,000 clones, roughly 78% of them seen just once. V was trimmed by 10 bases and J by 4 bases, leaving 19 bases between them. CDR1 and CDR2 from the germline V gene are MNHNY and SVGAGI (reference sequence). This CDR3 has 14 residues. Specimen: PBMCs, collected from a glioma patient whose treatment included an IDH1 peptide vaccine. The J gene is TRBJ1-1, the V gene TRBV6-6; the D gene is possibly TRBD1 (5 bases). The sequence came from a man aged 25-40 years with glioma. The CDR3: CATKNGDGGTEAFF. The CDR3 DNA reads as TGTGCCACCAAAAATGGGGACGGGGGCACTGAAGCTTTCTTT.